The 2 T cell receptor beta chains below were found in one sample sequenced in a study of CD8 T cells in ankylosing spondylitis. MiXCR was run by TCRdb on the 5' RACE reads, yielding one entry per CDR3 protein. This repertoire shows 150,000 to 200,000 distinct CDR3 sequences, 10% to 15% found once; its top ten account for more than 9.5%. Sequenced material: blood, either unsorted or a sorted T cell fraction (not recorded which). The receptors come from a female donor with ankylosing spondylitis or in good health (not recorded which).

This clonotype has a count of ten or more. The chain links TRBV20-1 to TRBJ1-2, with 7 bases lining up with TRBD1. Germline V gene data show CDR1 as DFQATT and CDR2 as SNEGSKA (reference sequence). The CDR3 runs 12 residues. The V segment lost 7 bases and the J segment 3 bases; nucleotides outside the gene matches: 5. CDR3 loop: CSGSDRDYGYTF. CDR3 bases: TGCAGTGGATCCGACAGGGACTATGGCTACACCTTC.

This clonotype has more than one count but fewer than ten. The V and J genes are TRBV7-9 and TRBJ1-1; TRBD1 matches at 11 bases. Germline CDR1 is SEHNR and CDR2 is FQNEAQ (reference sequence). This CDR3 contains 15 residues. V was pared by 5 bases and J by 4 bases, with 6 bases of the junction left unmatched. This chain's CDR3 is CASSAGTGGATEAFF. CDR3 DNA: TGTGCCAGCAGCGCGGGGACAGGGGGGGCCACTGAAGCTTTCTTT.